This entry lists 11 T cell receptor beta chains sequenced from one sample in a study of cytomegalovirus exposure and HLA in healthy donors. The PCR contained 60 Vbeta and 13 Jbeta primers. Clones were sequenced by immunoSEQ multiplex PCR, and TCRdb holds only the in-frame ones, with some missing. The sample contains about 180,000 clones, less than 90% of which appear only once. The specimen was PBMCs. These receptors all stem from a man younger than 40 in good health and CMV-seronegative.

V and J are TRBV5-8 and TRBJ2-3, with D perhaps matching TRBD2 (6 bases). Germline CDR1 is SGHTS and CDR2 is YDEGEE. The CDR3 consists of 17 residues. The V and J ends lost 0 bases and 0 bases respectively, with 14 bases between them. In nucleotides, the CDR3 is TGTGCCAGCAGCTTGGTGTCCGGGGGAGTTAGCACAGATACGCAGTATTTT. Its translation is CASSLVSGGVSTDTQYF.

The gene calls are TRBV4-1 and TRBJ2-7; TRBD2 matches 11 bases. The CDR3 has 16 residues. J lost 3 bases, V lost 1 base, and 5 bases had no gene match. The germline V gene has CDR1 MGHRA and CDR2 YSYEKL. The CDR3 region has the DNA TGCGCCAGCAGCCAAGTCTCTAGCGGGAGGAACTACGAGCAGTACTTC. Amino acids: CASSQVSSGRNYEQYF.

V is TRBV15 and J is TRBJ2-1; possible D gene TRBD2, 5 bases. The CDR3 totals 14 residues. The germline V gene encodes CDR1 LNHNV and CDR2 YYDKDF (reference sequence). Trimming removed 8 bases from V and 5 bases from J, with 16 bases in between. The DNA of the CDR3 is TGTGCCACCCGGTTAGAATTCGGGAACAATGAGCAGTTCTTC. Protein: CATRLEFGNNEQFF.

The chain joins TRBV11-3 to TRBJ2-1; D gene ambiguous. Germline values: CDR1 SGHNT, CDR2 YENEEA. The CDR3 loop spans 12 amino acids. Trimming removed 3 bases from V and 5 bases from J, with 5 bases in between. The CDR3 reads CASSFNNNEQFF. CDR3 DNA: TGTGCCAGCAGCTTTAACAACAATGAGCAGTTCTTC.

Here the CDR3 reads CASSLLGATYEQYF. In DNA, the CDR3 is TGTGCCAGCTCACTTTTGGGGGCGACCTACGAGCAGTACTTC. The gene calls are TRBV18 and TRBJ2-7; weak D call: TRBD1 (6 bases). V lost 4 bases to trimming and J lost 2 bases, with 12 bases between them. The CDR3 spans 14 residues. The germline V gene encodes CDR1 KGHSH and CDR2 LQKENI.

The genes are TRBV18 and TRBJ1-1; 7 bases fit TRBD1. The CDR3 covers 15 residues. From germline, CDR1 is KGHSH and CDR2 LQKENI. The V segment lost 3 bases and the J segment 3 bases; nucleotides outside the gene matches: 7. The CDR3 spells CASSPQTGWDTEAFF. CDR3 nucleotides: TGTGCCAGCTCACCCCAGACAGGGTGGGACACTGAAGCTTTCTTT.

CDR3 nucleotides: TGTGCCACCAGCAGAGGGGACAAAGAGACCCAGTACTTC. Encoded protein: CATSRGDKETQYF. The rearrangement uses TRBV15 and TRBJ2-5; D might be TRBD1 (6 bases). CDR1 is LNHNV, CDR2 YYDKDF, per germline (reference sequence). Trimming pared 1 base from V and 3 bases from J, leaving 6 bases between. The CDR3 consists of 13 residues.

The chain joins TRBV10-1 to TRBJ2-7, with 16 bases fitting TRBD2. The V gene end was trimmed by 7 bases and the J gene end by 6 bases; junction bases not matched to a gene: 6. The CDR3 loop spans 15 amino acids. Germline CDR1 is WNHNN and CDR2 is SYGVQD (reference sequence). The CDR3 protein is CASNKGLAGGLEQYF. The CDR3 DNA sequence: TGCGCCAGCAATAAGGGACTAGCGGGAGGGCTCGAGCAGTACTTC.

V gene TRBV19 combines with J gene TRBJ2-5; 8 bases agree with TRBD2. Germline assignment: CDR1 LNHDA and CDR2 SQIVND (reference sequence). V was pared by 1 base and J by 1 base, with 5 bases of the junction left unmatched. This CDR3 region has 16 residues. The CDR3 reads CASSIVAGGIQETQYF. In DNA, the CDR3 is TGTGCCAGTAGTATAGTGGCGGGGGGAATCCAAGAGACCCAGTACTTC.

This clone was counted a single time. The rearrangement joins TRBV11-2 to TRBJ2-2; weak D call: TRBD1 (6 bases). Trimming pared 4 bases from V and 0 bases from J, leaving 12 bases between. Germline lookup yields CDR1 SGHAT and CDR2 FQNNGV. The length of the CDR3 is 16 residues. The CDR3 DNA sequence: TGTGCCAGCAGCTGGCGGCGGACAGCGAACACCGGGGAGCTGTTTTTT. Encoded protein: CASSWRRTANTGELFF.

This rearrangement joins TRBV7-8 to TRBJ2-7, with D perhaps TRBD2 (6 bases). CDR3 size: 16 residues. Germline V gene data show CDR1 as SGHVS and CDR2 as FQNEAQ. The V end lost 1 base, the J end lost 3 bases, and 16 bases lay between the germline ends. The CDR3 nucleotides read TGTGCCAGCAGCTTAGTAGGTGGGGAGGCCGTCTACGAGCAGTACTTC. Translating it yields CASSLVGGEAVYEQYF.